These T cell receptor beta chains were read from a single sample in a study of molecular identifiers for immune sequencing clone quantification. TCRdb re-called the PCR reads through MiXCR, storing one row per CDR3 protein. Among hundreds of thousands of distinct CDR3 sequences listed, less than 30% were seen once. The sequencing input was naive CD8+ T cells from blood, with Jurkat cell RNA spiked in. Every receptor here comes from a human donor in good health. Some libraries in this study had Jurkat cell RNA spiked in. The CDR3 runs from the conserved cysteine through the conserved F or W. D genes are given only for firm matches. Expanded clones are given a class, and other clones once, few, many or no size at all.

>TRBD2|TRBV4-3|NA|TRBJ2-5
CASSQGGFLSGEETQYF
TGCGCCAGCAGCCAAGGTGGTTTTTTGAGCGGGGAAGAGACCCAGTACTTC
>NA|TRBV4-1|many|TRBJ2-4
CASSQESGTEGNIQYF
TGCGCCAGCAGCCAAGAAAGTGGTACAGAGGGTAACATTCAGTACTTC
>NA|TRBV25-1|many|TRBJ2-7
CASTGPFDHEQYF
TGTGCCAGCACGGGACCTTTCGACCACGAGCAGTACTTC
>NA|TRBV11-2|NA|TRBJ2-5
CASSLQGFETQYF
TGTGCCAGCAGCTTACAGGGTTTCGAGACCCAGTACTTC
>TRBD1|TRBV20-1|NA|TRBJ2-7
CSARTGQGATYEQYF
TGCAGTGCTAGGACCGGACAGGGGGCAACCTACGAGCAGTACTTC
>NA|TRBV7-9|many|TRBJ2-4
CASSPRDIQYF
TGTGCCAGCAGCCCTCGAGACATTCAGTACTTC
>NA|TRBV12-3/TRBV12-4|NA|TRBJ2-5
CASSFSGGPEQTQYF
TGTGCCAGCAGTTTCTCCGGGGGGCCGGAACAGACCCAGTACTTC
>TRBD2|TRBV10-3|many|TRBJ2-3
CAISELASGEADTQYF
TGTGCCATCAGTGAGTTGGCTAGCGGGGAAGCAGATACGCAGTATTTT
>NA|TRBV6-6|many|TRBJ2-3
CASEGNAYTDTQYF
TGTGCCAGCGAGGGGAACGCTTACACAGATACGCAGTATTTT
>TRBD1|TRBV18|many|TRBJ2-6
CASSSTGPHTSGANVLTF
TGTGCCAGCTCCTCGACAGGGCCACATACCTCTGGGGCCAACGTCCTGACTTTC
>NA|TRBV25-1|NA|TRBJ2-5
CASSSGETQHF
TGTGCCAGCAGCTCAGGAGAGACCCAGCACTTC
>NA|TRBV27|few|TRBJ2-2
CASKRTNTGELFF
TGTGCCAGCAAACGGACGAACACCGGGGAGCTGTTTTTT
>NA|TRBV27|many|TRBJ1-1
CASSLLSHAEAFF
TGTGCCAGCAGTTTATTGTCCCACGCGGAAGCTTTCTTT
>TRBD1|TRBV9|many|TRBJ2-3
CASSVDAGTEQYF
TGTGCCAGCAGCGTAGATGCTGGGACAGAGCAGTATTTT
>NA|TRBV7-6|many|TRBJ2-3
CASSTYTDTQYF
TGTGCCAGCAGCACCTATACAGATACGCAGTATTTT
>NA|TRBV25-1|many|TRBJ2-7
CASSGPGTKSSYEQYF
TGTGCCAGCAGTGGCCCGGGGACCAAAAGCTCCTACGAGCAGTACTTC
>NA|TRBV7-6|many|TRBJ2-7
CASSLAFGGDEQYF
TGTGCCAGCAGCTTAGCGTTCGGGGGTGACGAGCAGTACTTC
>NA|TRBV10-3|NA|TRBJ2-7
CAISESLEGHVNEQYF
TGTGCCATCAGTGAGTCTCTCGAGGGGCACGTCAACGAGCAGTACTTC
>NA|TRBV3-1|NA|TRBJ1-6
CASSQAPFGNSPLHF
TGTGCCAGCAGCCAAGCCCCATTCGGCAATTCACCCCTCCACTTT
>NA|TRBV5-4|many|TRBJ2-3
CASSEGLTANTQYF
TGTGCCAGCAGCGAGGGCCTTACAGCAAATACGCAGTATTTT
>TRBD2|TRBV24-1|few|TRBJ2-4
CATSDRTSAKNIQYF
TGTGCCACCAGTGACCGGACTAGTGCCAAAAACATTCAGTACTTC
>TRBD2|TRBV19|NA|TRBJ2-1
CASSINSGVVNEQFF
TGTGCCAGTAGTATAAATAGCGGGGTTGTCAATGAGCAGTTCTTC
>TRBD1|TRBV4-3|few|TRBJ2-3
CASSQTFFFGTGVDTQYF
TGCGCCAGCAGCCAGACGTTCTTCTTCGGGACAGGGGTAGATACGCAGTATTTT
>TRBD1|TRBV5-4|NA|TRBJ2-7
CASSLWGTGYDEQYF
TGTGCCAGCAGCTTGTGGGGGACAGGGTATGACGAGCAGTACTTC
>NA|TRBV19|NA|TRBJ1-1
CASSIGTRGWNTEAFF
TGTGCCAGTAGTATAGGAACCAGGGGCTGGAACACTGAAGCTTTCTTT
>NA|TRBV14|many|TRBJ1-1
CASSQDAEAFF
TGTGCCAGCAGCCAAGATGCCGAAGCTTTCTTT
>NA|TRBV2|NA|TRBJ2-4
CASSEALGLGGNIQYF
TGTGCCAGCAGTGAAGCGTTAGGCCTTGGTGGCAACATTCAGTACTTC
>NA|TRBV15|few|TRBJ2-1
CATSGWSGEQFF
TGTGCCACCAGCGGGTGGTCGGGGGAGCAGTTCTTC
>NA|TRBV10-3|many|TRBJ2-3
CASQDLAQSTDTQYF
TGTGCCTCCCAAGATTTGGCCCAAAGCACAGATACGCAGTATTTT
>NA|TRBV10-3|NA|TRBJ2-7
CAISVKGTPSYEQYF
TGTGCCATCAGTGTGAAGGGGACACCCTCCTACGAGCAGTACTTC
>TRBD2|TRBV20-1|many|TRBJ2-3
CSARDGRLAEPTDTQYF
TGCAGTGCTAGAGATGGCAGGCTAGCGGAGCCCACAGATACGCAGTATTTT
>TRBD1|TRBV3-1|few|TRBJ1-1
CASSQNAWDRGLGTEAFF
TGTGCCAGCAGCCAAAATGCGTGGGACAGGGGGTTGGGCACTGAAGCTTTCTTT
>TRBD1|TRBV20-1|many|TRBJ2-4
CSARDLGTGGATQNIQYF
TGCAGTGCTAGAGATTTGGGGACAGGGGGCGCAACCCAAAACATTCAGTACTTC
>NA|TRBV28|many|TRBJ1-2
CASGIGTRTYGYTF
TGTGCCAGCGGGATAGGGACCCGGACCTATGGCTACACCTTC
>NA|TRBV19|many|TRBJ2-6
CAPVGGPGANVLTF
TGTGCCCCCGTGGGGGGACCTGGGGCCAACGTCCTGACTTTC
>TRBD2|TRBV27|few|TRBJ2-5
CASSFGTSGSRETQYF
TGTGCCAGCAGTTTCGGGACTAGCGGGAGTCGAGAGACCCAGTACTTC
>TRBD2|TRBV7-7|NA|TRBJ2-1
CASSLALGLAGGGDNEQFF
TGTGCTAGCAGCTTAGCACTAGGACTAGCGGGAGGAGGTGACAATGAGCAGTTCTTC
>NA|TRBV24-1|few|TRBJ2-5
CATSDLAQETQYF
TGTGCCACCAGTGATTTGGCCCAAGAGACCCAGTACTTC
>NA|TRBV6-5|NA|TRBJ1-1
CASSPAPSTEAFF
TGTGCCAGCAGTCCAGCCCCCTCCACTGAAGCTTTCTTT
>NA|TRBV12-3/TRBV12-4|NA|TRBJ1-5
CAGGFAGDRPQHF
TGTGCCGGCGGTTTCGCCGGGGATCGGCCCCAGCATTTT
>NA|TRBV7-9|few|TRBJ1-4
CASSPGPVELFF
TGTGCCAGCAGCCCCGGTCCCGTAGAACTGTTTTTT
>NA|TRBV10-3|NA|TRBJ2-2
CAISEVGNTGELFF
TGTGCCATCAGTGAGGTCGGGAACACCGGGGAGCTGTTTTTT
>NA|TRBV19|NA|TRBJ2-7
CASSITRAGYEQYF
TGTGCCAGTAGTATTACCAGGGCCGGTTACGAGCAGTACTTC
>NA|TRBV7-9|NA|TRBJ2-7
CASSERYGTDYEQYF
TGTGCCAGCAGCGAGAGGTACGGGACGGATTACGAGCAGTACTTC
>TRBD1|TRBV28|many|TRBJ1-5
CASSFRQGPNQPQHF
TGTGCCAGCAGTTTCCGACAGGGGCCCAATCAGCCCCAGCATTTT
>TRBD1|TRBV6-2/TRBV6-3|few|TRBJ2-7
CASTRTGYYEQYF
TGTGCCAGCACCCGGACAGGATACTACGAGCAGTACTTC
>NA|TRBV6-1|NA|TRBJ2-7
CASSETGNEQYF
TGTGCCAGCAGTGAAACAGGGAACGAGCAGTACTTC
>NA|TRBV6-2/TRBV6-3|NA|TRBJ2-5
CASSAGLAPSGQETQYF
TGTGCCAGCAGTGCCGGACTAGCCCCTTCGGGACAGGAGACCCAGTACTTC
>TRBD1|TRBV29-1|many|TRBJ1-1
CSVEREGATTEAFF
TGCAGCGTTGAACGGGAGGGGGCAACGACTGAAGCTTTCTTT
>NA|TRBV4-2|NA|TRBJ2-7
CANSQAPGSYEQYF
TGTGCCAACAGCCAAGCACCCGGGAGCTACGAGCAGTACTTC
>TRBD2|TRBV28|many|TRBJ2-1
CASSSSSGSSYNEQFF
TGTGCCAGCAGTTCCTCTAGCGGGAGTTCCTACAATGAGCAGTTCTTC
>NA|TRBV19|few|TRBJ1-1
CASLSADTEAFF
TGTGCCAGTCTAAGTGCGGACACTGAAGCTTTCTTT
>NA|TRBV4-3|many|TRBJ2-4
CASSQDYGAPGIQYF
TGCGCCAGCAGCCAAGATTACGGGGCCCCAGGGATTCAGTACTTC
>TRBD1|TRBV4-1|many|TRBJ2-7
CASSQDGTAYEQYF
TGCGCCAGCAGCCAAGATGGGACAGCCTACGAGCAGTACTTC
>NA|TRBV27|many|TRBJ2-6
CASSFLGVGANVLTF
TGTGCCAGCAGTTTTTTGGGGGTTGGGGCCAACGTCCTGACTTTC
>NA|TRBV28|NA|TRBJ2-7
CASRGDDRLSYEQYF
TGTGCCAGCAGGGGGGATGACAGGTTATCCTACGAGCAGTACTTC
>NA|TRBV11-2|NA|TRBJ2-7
CASSLSGPLSYEQYF
TGTGCCAGCAGCTTATCGGGACCCCTGTCCTACGAGCAGTACTTC
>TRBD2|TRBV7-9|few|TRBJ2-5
CASSPNDPGLAGYETQYF
TGTGCCAGCAGCCCGAACGACCCGGGACTAGCGGGATACGAGACCCAGTACTTC
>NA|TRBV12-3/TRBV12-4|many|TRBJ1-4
CASRRDFREKLFF
TGTGCCAGCAGACGGGACTTTCGGGAAAAACTGTTTTTT
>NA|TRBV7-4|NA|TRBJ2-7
CASSSAQGRTTYEQYF
TGTGCCAGCAGCTCGGCCCAGGGAAGGACCACCTACGAGCAGTACTTC